This TCR beta chain was captured in a study of T-cell reconstitution after alpha-beta-depleted transplantation in children. The germline V and J ends were trimmed by 2 bases and 1 base, with 9 bases remaining between them. The germline V gene encodes CDR1 DFQATT and CDR2 SNEGSKA (reference sequence). The CDR3 spans 14 residues. Unique molecular identifiers were incorporated into the prepared TCRbeta library. TCRdb reprocessed the PCR reads via MiXCR and lists one record per CDR3 protein. Seen here are some 500,000 distinct CDR3 sequences, around 16% observed once, and the top ten hold about 3.1%. This clonotype was observed a few times.

J is TRBJ1-5 and V is TRBV20-1, with D possibly matching TRBD1 (5 bases). The sample consisted of PBMCs from the stem cell graft donor, taken from the stem cell graft. The sequence derives from a human donor who donated a stem cell graft to a child with acute lymphoblastic leukemia. CDR3 DNA sequence: TGCAGTGCTAGACCAGGGACGAGCAATCAGCCCCAGCATTTT. Translating it yields CSARPGTSNQPQHF.